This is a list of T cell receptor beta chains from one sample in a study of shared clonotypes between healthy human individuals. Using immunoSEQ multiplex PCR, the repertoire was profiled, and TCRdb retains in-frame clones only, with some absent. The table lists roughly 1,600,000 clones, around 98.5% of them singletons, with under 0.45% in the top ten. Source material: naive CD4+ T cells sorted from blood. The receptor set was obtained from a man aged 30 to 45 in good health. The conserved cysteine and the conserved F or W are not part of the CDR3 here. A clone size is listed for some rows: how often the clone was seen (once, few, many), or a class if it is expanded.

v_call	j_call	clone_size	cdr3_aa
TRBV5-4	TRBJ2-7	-	ASSKLAGLYEQY
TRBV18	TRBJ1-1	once	ASSPQRLDLNTEAF
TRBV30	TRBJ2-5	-	AWSPGTSGQETQY
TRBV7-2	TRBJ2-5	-	ASSSKRVQETQY
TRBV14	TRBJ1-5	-	ASSLQPQH
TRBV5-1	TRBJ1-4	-	ASSIQGGTNEKLF
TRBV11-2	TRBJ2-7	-	ASKNSGSTPGYEQY
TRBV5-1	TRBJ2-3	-	ASSQTLGGDTQY
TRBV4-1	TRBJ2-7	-	ASSQPSGRRYEQY
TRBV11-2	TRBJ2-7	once	ASSPGTSDYEQY
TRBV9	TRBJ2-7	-	ASSVGLAGAEYEQY
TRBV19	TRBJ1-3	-	ASSVHSGNTIY
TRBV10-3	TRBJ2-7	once	AISESVFAYEQY
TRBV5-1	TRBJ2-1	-	ASSPPTPEQF
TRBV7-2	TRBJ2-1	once	ASSISLGASGGYNEQF